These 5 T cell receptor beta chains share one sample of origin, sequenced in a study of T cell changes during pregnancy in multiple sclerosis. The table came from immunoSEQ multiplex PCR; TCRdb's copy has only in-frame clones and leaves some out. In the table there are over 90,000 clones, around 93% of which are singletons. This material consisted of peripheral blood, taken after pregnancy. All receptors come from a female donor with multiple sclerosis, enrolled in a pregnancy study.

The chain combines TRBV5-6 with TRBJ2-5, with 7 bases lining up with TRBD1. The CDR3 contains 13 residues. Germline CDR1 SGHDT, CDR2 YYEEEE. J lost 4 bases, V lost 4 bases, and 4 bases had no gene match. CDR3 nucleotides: TGTGCCAGCAGCCCTCCAGGGGGAGAGACCCAGTACTTC. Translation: CASSPPGGETQYF.

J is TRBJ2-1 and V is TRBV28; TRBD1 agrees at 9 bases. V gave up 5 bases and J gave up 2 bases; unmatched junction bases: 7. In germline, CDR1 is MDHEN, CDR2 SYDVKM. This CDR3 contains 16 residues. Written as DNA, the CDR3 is TGTGCCAGCAGTCCGGGACAGGGAGTCCCCTACAATGAGCAGTTCTTC. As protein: CASSPGQGVPYNEQFF.

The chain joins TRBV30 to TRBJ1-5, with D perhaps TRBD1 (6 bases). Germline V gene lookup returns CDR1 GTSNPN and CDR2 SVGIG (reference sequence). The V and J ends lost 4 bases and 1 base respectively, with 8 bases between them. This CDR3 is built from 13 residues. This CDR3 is CAWTGGSNQPQHF. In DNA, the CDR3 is TGTGCCTGGACGGGGGGCAGCAATCAGCCCCAGCATTTT.

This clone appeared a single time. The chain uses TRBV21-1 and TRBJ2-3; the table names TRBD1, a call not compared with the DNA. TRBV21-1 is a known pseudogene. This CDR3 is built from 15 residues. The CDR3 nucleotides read TGTGCCAGCAGCATTCGGGACAGAAACACAGATACGCAGTATTTT. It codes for CASSIRDRNTDTQYF.

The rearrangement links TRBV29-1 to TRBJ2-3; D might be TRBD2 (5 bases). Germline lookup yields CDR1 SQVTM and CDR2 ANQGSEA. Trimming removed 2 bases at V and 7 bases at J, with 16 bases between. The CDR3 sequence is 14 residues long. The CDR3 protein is CSVEYLDSTNTQYF. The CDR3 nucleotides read TGCAGCGTTGAATATCTGGACTCTACCAATACGCAGTATTTT.